This T cell receptor beta chain was found in a study of OX40 agonist ivuxolimab in advanced cancers. In the study overall: Ivuxolimab, which targeted the costimulatory receptor OX40 (CD134), was an agonistic, fully human IgG2 monoclonal antibody. Intravenous ivuxolimab was administered to patients every 2 weeks at six dose levels: 0.01, 0.1, 0.3, 1.5, 3 and 10 mg/kg. Among the roughly 50 dose-escalation patients, roughly 20 had hepatocellular carcinoma, around 15 melanoma, 9 renal cell carcinoma and 9 head and neck cancer. The dose-escalation cohort was around 84% male with a mean age of approximately 60 years, ranging from about 20 to 85. Patients were allowed to have had prior anti-PD-1, anti-PD-L1 or anti-CTLA-4 therapy, and approximately 40% of the dose-escalation patients had been treated with checkpoint inhibitors. Partial responses occurred in three dose-escalation patients: two with cutaneous melanoma and one with hepatocellular carcinoma. The point of sequencing TCRbeta in the periphery was to test whether ivuxolimab changed TCR sequence diversity and drove clonal T-cell expansion. The paper reports the monotherapy dose-escalation portion (N ≈ 50 patients) of the phase I ivuxolimab trial. Overall results and qualifications from the work: At doses of 0.1 to 3.0 mg/kg, clonal expansion of both CD4+ and CD8+ blood T cells was observed from baseline to week 6. Low levels of normalized T-cell clonal expansion were also seen in some patients who did not respond. Which antigens the clonally expanded peripheral T cells were specific for was not determined. In partial responders in the 0.1-3.0 mg/kg groups, normalized peripheral clonal expansion was found to be among the lowest, especially among CD8+ T cells. After ivuxolimab, more expanded clones were found on average in CD8+ T cells than in CD4+ T cells.

Genomic DNA was isolated from the sorted cells so that the TCRbeta CDR3 region could be sequenced. TCRbeta CDR3 regions were sequenced using the immunoSEQ Assay. The source is immuneACCESS, and TCRdb retained only in-frame sequences with V and J called. Part of the clones is not carried over; for the studies checked, unresolved V genes explain less than half of this, and the remainder is unexplained. In this sample the table shows about 40,000 clones, 70% to 90% of which occur a single time. Jointly, the top ten make up 20% to 30% of the sample. Patients with autoimmune disease history or receiving systemic immunosuppression were excluded from the trial. In every dose cohort, peripheral blood was drawn for TCR sequencing at baseline, cycle 4 day 1, and cycle 7 day 1. Samples came from an open-label, multicenter, first-in-human phase I dose-escalation trial of ivuxolimab. The trial enrolled adults with locally advanced or metastatic head and neck squamous cell, hepatocellular, melanoma or renal cell carcinoma. CD4+ and CD8+ T cells were sorted separately from peripheral blood before TCR sequencing.

This clone was seen only a few times. Its antigen is not yet known. No base qualities exist here, and no much larger clone lies one base off it. The CDR3 runs 15 amino acids, cysteine and phenylalanine included. Only the CDR3 portion is preserved as DNA: 45 bases, with reading frame beginning at the first base. V and J are trimmed by 6 bases and 5 bases, and the gene matches miss 8 bases of the junction. CDR1 and CDR2 are read off the germline V gene (reference sequence) as LNHDA and SQIVND. The V and J segments used are TRBV19 and TRBJ2-1, and 9 junction bases match TRBD2. The sequences come from CD4+ or CD8+ T cells sorted from blood, collected in a trial of the OX40 agonist ivuxolimab. This sequence originates from an adult with an advanced solid tumor such as melanoma, head and neck, liver or kidney cancer. The encoded CDR3 is CASSYVAGDHNEQFF. The bases read TGTGCCAGTAGCTACGTAGCGGGAGACCACAATGAGCAGTTCTTC.